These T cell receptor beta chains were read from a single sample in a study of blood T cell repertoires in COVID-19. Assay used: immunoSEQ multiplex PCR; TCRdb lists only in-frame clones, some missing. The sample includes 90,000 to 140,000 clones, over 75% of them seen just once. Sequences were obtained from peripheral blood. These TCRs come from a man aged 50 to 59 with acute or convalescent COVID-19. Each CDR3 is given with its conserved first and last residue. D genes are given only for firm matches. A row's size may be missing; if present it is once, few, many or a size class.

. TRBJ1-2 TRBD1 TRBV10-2 TGCGCCAGCAGTCCGACAGGGTCAGGTGGCTACACCTTC CASSPTGSGGYTF
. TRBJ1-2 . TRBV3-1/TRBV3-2 TGTGCCAGCAGCCTCCAGGGCGTATCCGGGGGTATCGGCTATGGCTACACCTTC CASSLQGVSGGIGYGYTF
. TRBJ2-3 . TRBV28 TGTGCCAGCAGTTCCCCGAGGGTAGTTGGCACAGATACGCAGTATTTT CASSSPRVVGTDTQYF
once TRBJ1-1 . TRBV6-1 TGTGCCAGCAGTGAGGCTGGCTTTGAAGCTTTCTTT CASSEAGFEAFF
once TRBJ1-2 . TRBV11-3 TGTGCCAGCACCTCAGGGTCATATGATGGCTACACCTTC CASTSGSYDGYTF
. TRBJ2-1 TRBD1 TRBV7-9 TGTGCCAGCAGCCTTCCTCTCGGACAGGGGATCAATGAGCAGTTCTTC CASSLPLGQGINEQFF
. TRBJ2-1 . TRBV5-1 TGCGCCAGCAGCTTGGTTCAGGTCTCCTACAATGAGCAGTTCTTC CASSLVQVSYNEQFF
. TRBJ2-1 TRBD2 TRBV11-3 TGTGCCAGCAGCTCGCGGGAGGGCCTTGAGTCCTACAATGAGCAGTTCTTC CASSSREGLESYNEQFF
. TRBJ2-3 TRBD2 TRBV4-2 TGTGCCAGCAGCCAAGATAGGGCGGGAGCGAGGGATACGCAGTATTTT CASSQDRAGARDTQYF
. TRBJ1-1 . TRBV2 TGTGCCAGCAGTTGGACAGAACTGAACACTGAAGCTTTCTTT CASSWTELNTEAFF
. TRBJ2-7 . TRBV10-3 TGTGCCATCAGGTGGGCCGAAAGCTCCTACGAGCAGTACTTC CAIRWAESSYEQYF
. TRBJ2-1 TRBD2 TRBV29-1 TGCAGCTACCCCAGGACTAGCCTCTCCTACAATGAGCAGTTCTTC CSYPRTSLSYNEQFF
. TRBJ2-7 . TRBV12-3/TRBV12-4 TGTGCCAGCAGTTTATCCTCTATTTACGAGCAGTACTTC CASSLSSIYEQYF
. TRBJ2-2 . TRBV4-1 TGCGCCAGCAGCCAAGAGAGGCAGGGCGGCAACACCGGGGAGCTGTTTTTT CASSQERQGGNTGELFF
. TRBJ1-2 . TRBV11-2 TGTGCCAGCAGCTTAACAGAGAGAAATGGCTACACCTTC CASSLTERNGYTF
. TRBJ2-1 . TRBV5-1 TGCGCCAGCAGCTTGGAGGCCTCTAGCTACAATGAGCAGTTCTTC CASSLEASSYNEQFF
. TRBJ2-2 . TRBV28 TGTGCCAGCAGTGTCAGCAGGGAGAACACCGGGGAGCTGTTTTTT CASSVSRENTGELFF
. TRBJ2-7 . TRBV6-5 TGTGCCAGCAGGCCCGGGAGTCTCTACGAGCAGTACTTC CASRPGSLYEQYF
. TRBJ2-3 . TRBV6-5 TGTGCCAGCAGGCCCGGGACTGCCCTCACAGATACGCAGTATTTT CASRPGTALTDTQYF
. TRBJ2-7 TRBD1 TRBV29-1 TGCAGCGTTGAAACCGACAGGGCCGAGCAGTACTTC CSVETDRAEQYF
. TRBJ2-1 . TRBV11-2 TGTGCCAGCAGCTTAGTGGGCAGGGTCCACAATGAGCAGTTCTTC CASSLVGRVHNEQFF
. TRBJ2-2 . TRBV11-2 TGTGCCAGCAGCTTAGTCGGGGGGCCCTCCGGGGAGCTGTTTTTT CASSLVGGPSGELFF
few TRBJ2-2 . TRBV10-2 TGCGCCACAGGGGACGCGAACACCGGGGAGCTGTTTTTT CATGDANTGELFF
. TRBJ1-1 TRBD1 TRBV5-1 TGCGCCAGCAGCCTGACAGGGGTTTCGGAAGCTTTCTTT CASSLTGVSEAFF
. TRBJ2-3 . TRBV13 TGTGCCAGCATTGGGCCCGTTGGAGATACGCAGTATTTT CASIGPVGDTQYF
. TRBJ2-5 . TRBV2 TGTGCCAGCAGCTCCCAAGAGACCCAGTACTTC CASSSQETQYF